This T cell receptor beta chain derives from a study of T cells after yellow fever vaccination. About the study: Any fraction with a low cell number was prepared using SMART-Seq v4 Ultra Low Input.

V was clipped by 5 bases and J by 0 bases, with 16 bases between them. This CDR3 has 16 amino acids. Germline V lookup: CDR1 SGHAT, CDR2 FQDESV (reference sequence). Template switching with 5'RACE generated the TCR cDNA and added a universal primer site and UMIs. TCRdb called the 5' RACE reads again in MiXCR, with one record for every CDR3 protein. The sample consists of about 170,000 distinct CDR3 sequences, approximately 6.2% of them appearing once. About this clonotype itself: Its antigen is unknown.

Study-level points and caveats: Weaker overall was a secondary response that nonetheless peaked faster, on day 5 versus 15. Clones that expanded after primary vaccination mostly reappeared after the booster (nearly 98% CD4, 88% CD8).

The rearrangement uses TRBV11-1 and TRBJ1-1, with TRBD1 as a possible D gene (6 bases). This sample comprised CD4+ T cells sorted from PBMCs, obtained on the day of the first yellow fever vaccination. This receptor was taken from a man between 18 and 29 years old who received the YFV17D yellow fever vaccine. The CDR3 spells CASSRGAGALNTEAFF. DNA of the CDR3: TGTGCCAGCAGCCGGGGGGCGGGAGCCTTGAACACTGAAGCTTTCTTT. Together with reference TRBV11-1 and TRBJ1-1, the CDR3 gives the full variable domain: EAEVAQSPRYKITEKSQAVAFWCDPISGHATLYWYRQILGQGPELLVQFQDESVVDDSQLPKDRFSAERLKGVDSTLKIQPAELGDSAMYLCASSRGAGALNTEAFFGQGTRLTVV.